The next 9 T cell receptor beta chains were all read from a single sample in a study of T cells in Graves' hyperthyroidism and ophthalmopathy. RNA transcripts yielded amplified TCR beta CDR3 regions. HTBI primers were employed in a first-round RT-PCR of the TCR CDR3. MiXCR was run by TCRdb on the multiplex PCR reads, yielding one entry per CDR3 protein. This sample carries about 610,000 distinct CDR3 sequences, 46% of them seen once, and the ten largest clones take around 8%. The source material was peripheral blood or thyroid tissue (not recorded which). Receptors originate from a woman aged 18 to 35 with Graves' hyperthyroidism.

The gene calls are TRBV29-1 and TRBJ1-1; 9 nucleotides agree with TRBD1. CDR3 length equals 12 residues. V trimming: 7 bases; J trimming: 11 bases; junction bases outside the gene matches: 11. Per the germline V gene, CDR1 is SQVTM and CDR2 is ANQGSEA. The CDR3 DNA is TGCAGCGCCAAAGGGACAGGGAGGTTGGCTTTCTTT. Amino acid sequence: CSAKGTGRLAFF.

This clonotype was recorded many times. The chain combines TRBV7-9 with TRBJ2-7; tentative D call: TRBD2 (6 bases). Trimming stripped 5 bases from V and 0 bases from J, with 14 bases between. This CDR3 is built from 15 residues. From germline, CDR1 is SEHNR and CDR2 FQNEAQ (reference sequence). In DNA, the CDR3 is TGTGCCAGCAGCCCTGGCGCGGGGAGCTCCTACGAGCAGTACTTC. Translating it yields CASSPGAGSSYEQYF.

The chain uses TRBV12-3 or TRBV12-4 and TRBJ2-7; 9 nucleotides match TRBD1. Germline trimming cut 5 bases from V and 0 bases from J; bases unmatched to any gene: 5. CDR3 length: 15 residues. CDR3 DNA sequence: TGTGCCAGCAGTGTTGGACAGGGGCTCTCCTACGAGCAGTACTTC. As protein: CASSVGQGLSYEQYF.

The rearrangement joins TRBV7-6 to TRBJ1-2, with 11 bases that match TRBD1. The germline V gene has CDR1 SGHVS and CDR2 FNYEAQ. The trim removed 1 base at V and 8 bases at J, leaving 6 bases unmatched. The CDR3 runs 15 residues. The CDR3: CASSLGTGGTVGYTF. Here the CDR3 DNA reads TGTGCCAGCAGCTTAGGGACAGGGGGCACTGTGGGCTACACCTTC.

This clonotype was observed many times. V gene TRBV29-1 combines with J gene TRBJ2-5; TRBD2 agrees at 9 bases. The V and J ends lost 6 bases and 4 bases, in that order; junction bases with no gene match: 6. The CDR3 is 13 residues long. The germline CDR1 and CDR2 sequences are SQVTM and ANQGSEA. CDR3 residues: CSVDSGSGETQYF. CDR3 sequence (DNA): TGCAGCGTGGATAGCGGGAGTGGAGAGACCCAGTACTTC.

This clonotype was seen many times. The chain employs TRBV7-9 and TRBJ2-5; D is possibly TRBD1 (6 bases). The CDR3 extends over 14 amino acids. With 2 bases removed from V and 2 bases from J, the gap between germline ends came to 9 bases. The germline V gene encodes CDR1 SEHNR and CDR2 FQNEAQ (reference sequence). The CDR3 coding sequence is TGTGCCAGCAGCTTACTCGGACAGCAAGAGACCCAGTACTTC. It yields the protein CASSLLGQQETQYF.

This chain links TRBV29-1 with TRBJ1-3; TRBD1 matches at 7 bases. CDR3 size: 12 residues. V shed 7 bases and J 4 bases; nucleotides not matched to a gene: 4. Germline V lookup: CDR1 SQVTM, CDR2 ANQGSEA. The CDR3: CSAPTGGNTIYF. CDR3 nucleotides: TGCAGCGCACCGACAGGGGGAAACACCATATATTTT.

This clonotype was counted between two and nine times. The chain combines TRBV5-1 with TRBJ2-2; D is ambiguous. The length of the CDR3 is 14 residues. CDR1 is SGHRS and CDR2 is YFSETQ in the germline V gene. The CDR3 loop is CSSKPGGNTGELFF. The CDR3 DNA sequence: TGCTCCTCCAAACCAGGCGGGAACACCGGGGAGCTGTTTTTT.

For the CDR3, the DNA is TGCAGCGTTCCGCTAGCGGGAGGACTGTACAATGAGCAGTTCTTC. This sequence encodes CSVPLAGGLYNEQFF. The chain has TRBV29-1 and TRBJ2-1; 11 nucleotides agree with TRBD2. The CDR3 is 15 residues long. Per germline, CDR1 SQVTM and CDR2 ANQGSEA. The trim removed 5 bases at V and 4 bases at J, leaving 7 bases unmatched.